Listed below are T cell receptor beta chains from one sample, sequenced in a study of cytomegalovirus exposure and HLA in healthy donors. Assay: immunoSEQ multiplex PCR; the TCRdb copy retains only in-frame clones and omits some. The sample holds roughly 220,000 clones, about 75% seen once. The sample was PBMCs. These receptor sequences come from a woman in her twenties or thirties in good health and CMV-seronegative. Each CDR3 is given with its conserved first and last residue. The D gene is left open where the match is weak. Part of the rows lack a size; the others show once, few, many or a class for expanded clones.

D	size	V	J	CDR3	DNA
TRBD1	.	TRBV25-1	TRBJ2-1	CASSDSQGEFF	TGTGCCAGCAGTGATTCTCAGGGGGAGTTCTTC
TRBD1	.	TRBV19	TRBJ2-7	CASSMGTGASDEQYF	TGTGCCAGTAGTATGGGGACAGGGGCTTCGGACGAGCAGTACTTC
.	.	TRBV5-1	TRBJ2-5	CASSSPPTGKQETQYF	TGCGCCAGCAGCTCCCCCCCGACGGGAAAGCAAGAGACCCAGTACTTC
.	.	TRBV6-1	TRBJ1-1	CASSPGQFKLTEAFF	TGTGCCAGCAGTCCCGGACAGTTTAAGTTGACTGAAGCTTTCTTT
TRBD2	once	TRBV7-9	TRBJ2-7	CASSSLAGGGYEQYF	TGTGCCAGCAGCTCCCTAGCGGGAGGGGGCTACGAGCAGTACTTC
.	few	TRBV7-9	TRBJ2-5	CASSLASQETQYF	TGTGCCAGCAGCTTAGCTAGCCAAGAGACCCAGTACTTC
.	.	TRBV18	TRBJ1-5	CASSPININQPQHF	TGTGCCAGCTCACCAATAAACATAAATCAGCCCCAGCATTTT
.	.	TRBV2	TRBJ2-1	CASIRQRSYNEQFF	TGTGCCAGCATTAGACAGCGCTCCTACAATGAGCAGTTCTTC
.	.	TRBV6-5	TRBJ2-1	CASSPRDEQFF	TGTGCCAGCAGTCCCCGAGATGAGCAGTTCTTC
TRBD2	.	TRBV30	TRBJ2-1	CAWSASGAYNEQFF	TGTGCCTGGAGTGCTAGCGGGGCCTACAATGAGCAGTTCTTC
.	.	TRBV11-3	TRBJ1-1	CASSFGQTEAFF	TGTGCCAGCAGCTTTGGGCAAACTGAAGCTTTCTTT